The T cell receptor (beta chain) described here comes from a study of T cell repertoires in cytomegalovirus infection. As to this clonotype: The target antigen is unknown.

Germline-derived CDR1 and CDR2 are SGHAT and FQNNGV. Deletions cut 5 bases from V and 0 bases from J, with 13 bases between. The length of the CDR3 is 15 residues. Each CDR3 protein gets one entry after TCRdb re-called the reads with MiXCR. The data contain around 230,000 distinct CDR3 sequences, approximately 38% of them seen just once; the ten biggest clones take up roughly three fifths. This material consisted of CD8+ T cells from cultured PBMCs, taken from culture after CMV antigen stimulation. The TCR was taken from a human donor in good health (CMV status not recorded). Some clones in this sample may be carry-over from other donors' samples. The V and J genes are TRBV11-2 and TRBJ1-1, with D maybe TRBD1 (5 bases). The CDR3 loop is CASSHGGEMNTEAFF. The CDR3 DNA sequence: TGTGCCAGCAGCCACGGGGGGGAGATGAACACTGAAGCTTTCTTT.